This T cell receptor (beta chain) was found in a study of blood T cell repertoires in COVID-19. Study overall: The samples span acute and convalescent COVID-19 from the United States, Italy and Spain. Nucleic acid was either cDNA or gDNA, and it came from T cells, B-cell-depleted T cells, or PBMCs.

In the study's own analysis: Nucleated cell counts were estimated from reference gene primer amplification. The protocol was immunoSEQ multiplex PCR, while the TCRdb copy is restricted to in-frame clones and leaves out a portion. V, J and clone size derive from that table, while D and trimming were established from the DNA sequence. The sample contains 65,000 to 70,000 clones, roughly 81% of which appear only once. Between the trimmed V and J ends, which lost 1 base and 0 bases, there was a span of 6 bases. Per germline, CDR1 SGDLS and CDR2 YYNGEE. There are 14 residues in the CDR3. The rearrangement joins TRBV9 to TRBJ2-3; D possibly corresponds to TRBD2 (5 bases). This clonotype originated in a human donor in a cohort sampled during active COVID-19. Sequencing input: peripheral blood. The CDR3 sequence: CASSVSGSTDTQYF. The CDR3 nucleotides are TGTGCCAGCAGCGTATCGGGAAGCACAGATACGCAGTATTTT.